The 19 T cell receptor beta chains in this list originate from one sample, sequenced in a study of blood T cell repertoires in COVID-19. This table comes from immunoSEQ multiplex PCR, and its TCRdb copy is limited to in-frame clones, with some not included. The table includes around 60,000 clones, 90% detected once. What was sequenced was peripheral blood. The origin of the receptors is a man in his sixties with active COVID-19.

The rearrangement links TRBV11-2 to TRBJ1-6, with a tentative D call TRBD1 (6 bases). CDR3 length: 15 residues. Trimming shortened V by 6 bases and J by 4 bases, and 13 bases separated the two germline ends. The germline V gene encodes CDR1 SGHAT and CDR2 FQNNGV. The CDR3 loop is CASSPIQGYNSPLHF. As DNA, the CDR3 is TGTGCCAGCAGTCCAATCCAGGGGTATAATTCACCCCTCCACTTT.

CDR3 sequence reads: CASSSNLSEGLGREQFF. The CDR3 DNA sequence: TGTGCCAGCAGCTCCAACCTTTCGGAGGGGCTAGGGAGGGAGCAGTTCTTC. This sequence joins TRBV7-6 and TRBJ2-1; D perhaps matches TRBD2 (6 bases). Trimming cost V 4 bases and J 10 bases, with 26 bases left between them. The CDR3 spans 17 residues. Germline CDR1 is SGHVS and CDR2 is FNYEAQ.

The CDR3 nucleotides are TGTGCCAGCAGCCGAAGGACAGCGAACTATGGCTACACCTTC. It codes for CASSRRTANYGYTF. The chain couples TRBV7-9 to TRBJ1-2; D is possibly TRBD1 (6 bases). Between the trimmed V and J ends, which lost 5 bases and 2 bases, there was a span of 12 bases. The CDR3 is 14 residues long. The germline V gene has CDR1 SEHNR and CDR2 FQNEAQ (reference sequence).

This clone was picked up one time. In nucleotides, the CDR3 is TGTGCTAGCCCTGGACAGCAAAGCTCCTACGAGCAGTACTTC. This codes for CASPGQQSSYEQYF. This sequence joins TRBV7-7 and TRBJ2-7; TRBD1 might be the D (6 bases). CDR1 SSHAT and CDR2 FNYEAQ come from the germline V gene (reference sequence). The CDR3 contains 14 residues.

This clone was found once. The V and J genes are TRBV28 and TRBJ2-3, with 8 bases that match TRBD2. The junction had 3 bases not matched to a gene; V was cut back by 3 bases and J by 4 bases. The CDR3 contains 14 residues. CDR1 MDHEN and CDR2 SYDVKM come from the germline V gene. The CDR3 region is CASSLGGRPDTQYF. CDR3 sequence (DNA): TGTGCCAGCAGTTTGGGCGGGAGGCCAGATACGCAGTATTTT.

The CDR3: CASNSFGEAFF. CDR3 in DNA: TGTGCCAGCAACAGCTTCGGTGAAGCTTTCTTT. This chain uses TRBV25-1 with TRBJ1-1; D ambiguous. Germline CDR1 and CDR2: MGHDK and SYGVNS. The CDR3 totals 11 residues. V lost 7 bases, J lost 7 bases, and 10 bases lay in between. The complete variable domain, with remaining parts taken from reference TRBV25-1 and TRBJ1-1, reads EADIYQTPRYLVIGTGKKITLECSQTMGHDKMYWYQQDPGMELHLIHYSYGVNSTEKGDLSSESTVSRIRTEHFPLTLESARPSHTSQYLCASNSFGEAFFGQGTRLTVV.

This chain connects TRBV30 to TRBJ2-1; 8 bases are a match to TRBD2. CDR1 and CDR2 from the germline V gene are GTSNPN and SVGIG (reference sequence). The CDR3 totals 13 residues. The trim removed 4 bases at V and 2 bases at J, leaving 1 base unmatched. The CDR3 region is CAWIGRAYNEQFF. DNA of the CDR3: TGTGCCTGGATCGGGAGGGCCTACAATGAGCAGTTCTTC.

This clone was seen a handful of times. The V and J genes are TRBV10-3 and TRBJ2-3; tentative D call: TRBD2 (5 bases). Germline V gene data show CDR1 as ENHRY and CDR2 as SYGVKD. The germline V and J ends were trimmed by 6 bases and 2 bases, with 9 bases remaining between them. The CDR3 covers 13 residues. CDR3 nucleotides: TGTGCCATCAGACTAGAACCCACAGATACGCAGTATTTT. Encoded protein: CAIRLEPTDTQYF.

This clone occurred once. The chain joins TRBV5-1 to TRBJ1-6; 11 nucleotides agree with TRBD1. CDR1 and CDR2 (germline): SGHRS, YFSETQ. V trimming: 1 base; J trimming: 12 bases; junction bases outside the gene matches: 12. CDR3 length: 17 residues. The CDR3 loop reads CASSLWTGGPFYEPLHF. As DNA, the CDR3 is TGCGCCAGCAGCTTGTGGACAGGGGGCCCGTTTTACGAACCCCTCCACTTT.

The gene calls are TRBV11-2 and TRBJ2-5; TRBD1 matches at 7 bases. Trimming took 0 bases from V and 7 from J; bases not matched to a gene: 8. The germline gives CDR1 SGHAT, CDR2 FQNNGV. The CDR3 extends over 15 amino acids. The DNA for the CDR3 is TGTGCCAGCAGCTTAGACTGGGAAGACAGGGTGACCCAGTACTTC. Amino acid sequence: CASSLDWEDRVTQYF.

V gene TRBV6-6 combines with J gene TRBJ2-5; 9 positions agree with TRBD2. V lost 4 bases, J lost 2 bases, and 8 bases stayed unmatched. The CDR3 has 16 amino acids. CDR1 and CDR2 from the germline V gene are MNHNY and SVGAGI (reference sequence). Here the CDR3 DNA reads TGTGCCAGCAGTTTGGCCCTAGCGGGATTACAAGAGACCCAGTACTTC. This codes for CASSLALAGLQETQYF.

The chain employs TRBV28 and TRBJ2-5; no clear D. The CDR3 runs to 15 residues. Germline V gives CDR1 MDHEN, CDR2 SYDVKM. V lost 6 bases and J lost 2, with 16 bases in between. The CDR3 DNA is TGTGCCAGCAGCTCGCCTCGCCTAGTGCAAGAGACCCAGTACTTC. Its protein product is CASSSPRLVQETQYF.

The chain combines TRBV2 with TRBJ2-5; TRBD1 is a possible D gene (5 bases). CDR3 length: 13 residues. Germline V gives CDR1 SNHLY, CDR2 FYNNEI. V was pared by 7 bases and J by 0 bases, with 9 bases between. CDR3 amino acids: CASNYRYQETQYF. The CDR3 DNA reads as TGTGCCAGCAATTACAGGTACCAAGAGACCCAGTACTTC.

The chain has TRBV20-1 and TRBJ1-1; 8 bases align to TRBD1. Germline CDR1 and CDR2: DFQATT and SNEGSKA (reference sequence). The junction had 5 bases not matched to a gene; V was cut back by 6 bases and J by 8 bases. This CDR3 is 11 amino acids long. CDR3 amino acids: CSAPRTGEAFF. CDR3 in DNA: TGCAGTGCCCCTAGGACAGGGGAAGCTTTCTTT.

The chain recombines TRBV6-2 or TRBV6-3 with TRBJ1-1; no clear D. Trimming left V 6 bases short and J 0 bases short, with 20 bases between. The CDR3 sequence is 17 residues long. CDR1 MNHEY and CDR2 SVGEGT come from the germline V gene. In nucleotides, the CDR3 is TGTGCCAGCAGCCGCCGGGAGGCCCCCTTTATGAACACTGAAGCTTTCTTT. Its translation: CASSRREAPFMNTEAFF.

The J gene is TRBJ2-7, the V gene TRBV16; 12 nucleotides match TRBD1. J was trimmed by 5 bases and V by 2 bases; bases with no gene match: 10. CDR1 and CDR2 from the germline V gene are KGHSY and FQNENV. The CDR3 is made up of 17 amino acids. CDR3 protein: CASSQVPPGQGANEQYF. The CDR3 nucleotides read TGTGCCAGCAGCCAAGTCCCTCCGGGACAGGGGGCCAACGAGCAGTACTTC.

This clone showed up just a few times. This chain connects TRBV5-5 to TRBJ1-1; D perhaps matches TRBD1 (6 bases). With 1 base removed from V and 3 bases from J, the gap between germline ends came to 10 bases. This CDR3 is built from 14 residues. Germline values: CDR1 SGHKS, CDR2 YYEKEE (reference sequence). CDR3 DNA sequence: TGTGCCAGCAGCTTGAGCCCAGGGGACACTGAAGCTTTCTTT. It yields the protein CASSLSPGDTEAFF.

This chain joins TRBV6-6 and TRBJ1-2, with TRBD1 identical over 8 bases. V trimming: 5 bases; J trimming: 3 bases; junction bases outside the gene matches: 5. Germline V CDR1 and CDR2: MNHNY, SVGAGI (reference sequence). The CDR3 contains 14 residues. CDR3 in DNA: TGTGCCAGCAGTGGTCAGACAGGGGACTATGGCTACACCTTC. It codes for CASSGQTGDYGYTF.

CDR3 nucleotide sequence: TGTGCCAGTAGTCAACAGGGGATCACGGACGAGCAGTACTTC. It yields the protein CASSQQGITDEQYF. The V and J genes are TRBV19 and TRBJ2-7; 7 nucleotides align to TRBD1. The germline V gene has CDR1 LNHDA and CDR2 SQIVND (reference sequence). Losses at the gene ends were 5 bases for V and 5 bases for J; bases not matched to a gene: 9. The CDR3 is 14 amino acids.